This passage covers 9 T cell receptor beta chains from one sample sequenced in a study of post-analysis software for immune sequencing data. Study-wide findings and caveats: Roughly five TRBV segments were significantly more frequent in patients than in controls. TRBV5-6, TRBV5-1 and TRBV20-1 were among these segments.

No antigen is known for these receptors. Unique molecular identifiers were carried by the TCR beta cDNA libraries. TCRdb called the PCR reads again in MiXCR, with one record for every CDR3 protein. The sample lists 750,000 to 950,000 distinct CDR3 sequences; roughly half were seen once. Sample: blood. These receptors came from a girl under 18 with multiple sclerosis.

The rearrangement uses TRBV12-3 or TRBV12-4 and TRBJ2-1, with D tentatively TRBD2 (6 bases). The CDR3 runs to 13 residues. V was clipped by 6 bases and J by 7 bases, with 13 bases between them. CDR3 sequence (DNA): TGTGCCAGCAGCTCGACCGGGAGAAATGAGCAGTTCTTC. It specifies CASSSTGRNEQFF.

This clonotype was seen ten or more times. This chain joins TRBV20-1 and TRBJ2-5; TRBD2 might be the D (6 bases). The CDR3 totals 12 residues. Germline-derived CDR1 and CDR2 are DFQATT and SNEGSKA (reference sequence). V lost 0 bases to trimming and J lost 7 bases, with 9 bases between them. The CDR3 nucleotides are TGCAGTGCTAGAGACGGGGGAGGGACCCAGTACTTC. Amino acids: CSARDGGGTQYF.

The rearrangement joins TRBV10-3 to TRBJ2-1, with 10 bases lining up with TRBD2. The CDR3 is 17 residues long. Trimming took 2 bases from V and 9 from J; bases not matched to a gene: 13. Germline lookup yields CDR1 ENHRY and CDR2 SYGVKD. DNA of the CDR3: TGTGCCATCAGTGAGACCAGGACTAGCGGAAGAGTTCGTGAGCAGTTCTTC. Translating it yields CAISETRTSGRVREQFF.

The chain couples TRBV7-9 to TRBJ2-7, with D uncertain. Germline CDR1 and CDR2: SEHNR and FQNEAQ (reference sequence). Trimming left V 1 base short and J 0 bases short, with 10 bases between. CDR3 length: 15 amino acids. The DNA of the CDR3 is TGTGCCAGCAGCTTAGGAATAGCCAACTCCTACGAGCAGTACTTC. Translating gives CASSLGIANSYEQYF.

V is TRBV12-3 or TRBV12-4 and J is TRBJ1-4; D is ambiguous. The ends were cut back, 5 bases at V and 4 bases at J, with 11 bases in the middle. The CDR3 has 14 residues. The CDR3 DNA is TGTGCCAGCAGTCCCGCAGGCTTTAATGAAAAACTGTTTTTT. It codes for CASSPAGFNEKLFF.

The V gene is TRBV2, the J gene TRBJ2-1; 7 positions match TRBD2. Germline loops: CDR1 SNHLY, CDR2 FYNNEI. Trimming removed 9 bases from V and 2 bases from J; junction bases left unmatched: 4. This CDR3 has 13 amino acids. This CDR3 is CASTSEPYNEQFF. The CDR3 coding sequence is TGTGCCAGTACTAGCGAACCCTACAATGAGCAGTTCTTC. Complete variable domain (other parts from reference TRBV2 and TRBJ2-1): EPEVTQTPSHQVTQMGQEVILRCVPISNHLYFYWYRQILGQKVEFLVSFYNNEISEKSEIFDDQFSVERPDGSNFTLKIRSTKLEDSAMYFCASTSEPYNEQFFGPGTRLTVL.

This chain connects TRBV28 to TRBJ2-1; perhaps TRBD2 as D (5 bases). This CDR3 has 15 residues. CDR1 and CDR2 from the germline V gene are MDHEN and SYDVKM. The V end lost 5 bases, the J end lost 8 bases, and 19 bases lay between the germline ends. The CDR3 protein is CASSTNAWEQDEQFF. For the CDR3, the DNA is TGTGCCAGCAGTACCAATGCGTGGGAGCAGGATGAGCAGTTCTTC.

The CDR3 DNA follows: TGTGCCAGCAGTGACCTACAGGGGGTAAACTACGAGCAGTACTTC. It is translated as CASSDLQGVNYEQYF. The chain has TRBV6-6 and TRBJ2-7; 8 bases align to TRBD1. The CDR3 has 15 amino acids. The V gene's germline CDR1 is MNHNY and CDR2 SVGAGI (reference sequence). V lost 5 bases to trimming and J lost 3 bases; unmatched junction nucleotides: 9.

This clonotype was seen ten or more times. This rearrangement joins TRBV5-1 to TRBJ2-3; no clear D. The CDR3 has 13 amino acids. In germline, CDR1 is SGHRS, CDR2 YFSETQ. V lost 5 bases, J lost 5 bases, and 12 bases lay in between. CDR3 amino acids: CASSLIQKDTQYF. CDR3 DNA: TGCGCCAGCAGTTTGATTCAGAAAGATACGCAGTATTTT. Full variable domain (rest looked up from reference TRBV5-1 and TRBJ2-3): KAGVTQTPRYLIKTRGQQVTLSCSPISGHRSVSWYQQTPGQGLQFLFEYFSETQRNKGNFPGRFSGRQFSNSRSEMNVSTLELGDSALYLCASSLIQKDTQYFGPGTRLTVL.